This T cell receptor beta chain was profiled in a study of regulatory T cells in long-lasting Graves disease. General study findings and limits: TRBV28 was favored in persistent disease, as were TRBJ1-2 and TRBJ2-5. Persistent Graves' disease cases displayed lower TCR diversity than newly diagnosed ones.

About this clonotype itself: Its antigen is undetermined.

Arm-PCR of CDR3 regions and iRepertoire HTBI primers were used to build TCR beta libraries. Each CDR3 protein is one row after TCRdb ran MiXCR on the multiplex PCR reads. The table has about 340,000 distinct CDR3 sequences, roughly a fifth seen once. The V segment lost 0 bases and the J segment 9 bases; nucleotides outside the gene matches: 11. This CDR3 comprises 16 residues. Germline CDR1 DFQATT, CDR2 SNEGSKA (reference sequence). Time point in this sample: persistent/refractory GD, antithyroid drugs over 5 years with positive TRAb. Scientists built the TCR library using RNA that was extracted from PBMCs. An endocrinology department located in Xi'an, China, was where the patients came from.

This receptor was identified in a female donor with Graves disease. The rearrangement uses TRBV20-1 and TRBJ2-1; the match to TRBD2 covers 10 bases. This sample comprised peripheral blood mononuclear cells (PBMCs), obtained when the disease was refractory, from a patient treated with antithyroid drugs. CDR3 bases: TGCAGTGCTAGAGATACCAGGAGAGCGGGGGGGGGTGAGCAGTTCTTC. Translating gives CSARDTRRAGGGEQFF.